This TCR beta chain was documented in a study of T cells after yellow fever vaccination. Germline CDR1 KGHSH, CDR2 LQKENI. The CDR3 spans 13 residues. V lost 6 bases, J lost 4 bases, and 9 bases lay in between. Whole-study findings and limits: At around 96% for CD4 and 70% to 90% for CD8, most primary-vaccination clones showed up again after the booster.

A few counts support this clonotype. The antigen remains undetermined. TCRdb redid the calling of the 5' RACE reads with MiXCR, one entry per CDR3 protein. This repertoire shows hundreds of thousands of distinct CDR3 sequences, more than 9% found once; its top ten account for about 15%. The TCR originated in a man younger than 45 who received the YFV17D yellow fever vaccine. The chain carries TRBV18 and TRBJ1-4; tentatively, D is TRBD1 (5 bases). This specimen consisted of PBMCs, obtained on the day of the yellow fever booster vaccination. CDR3 coding DNA: TGTGCCAGCTCGTGGGACCTTAATGAAAAACTGTTTTTT. Residues: CASSWDLNEKLFF.